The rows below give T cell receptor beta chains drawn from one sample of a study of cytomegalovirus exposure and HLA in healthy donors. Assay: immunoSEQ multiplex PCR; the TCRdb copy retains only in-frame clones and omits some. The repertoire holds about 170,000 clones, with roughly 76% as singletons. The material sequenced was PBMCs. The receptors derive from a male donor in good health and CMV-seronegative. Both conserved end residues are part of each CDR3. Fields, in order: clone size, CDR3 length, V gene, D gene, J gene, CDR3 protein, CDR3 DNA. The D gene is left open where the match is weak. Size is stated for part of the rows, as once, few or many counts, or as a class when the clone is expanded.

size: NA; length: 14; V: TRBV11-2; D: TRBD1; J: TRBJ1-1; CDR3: CASSQDRGRTEAFF; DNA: TGTGCCAGCAGTCAGGACAGGGGGCGTACTGAAGCTTTCTTT
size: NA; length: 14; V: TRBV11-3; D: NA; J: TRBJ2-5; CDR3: CASSLGSSRETQYF; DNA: TGTGCCAGCAGCTTAGGGAGCTCTCGGGAGACCCAGTACTTC
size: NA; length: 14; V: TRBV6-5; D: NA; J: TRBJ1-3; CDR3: CASSYSRLGNTIYF; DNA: TGTGCCAGCAGTTACTCGAGGCTTGGAAACACCATATATTTT
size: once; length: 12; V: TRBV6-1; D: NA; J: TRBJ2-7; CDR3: CATRVGAYEQYF; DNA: TGTGCCACGAGGGTTGGTGCCTACGAGCAGTACTTC
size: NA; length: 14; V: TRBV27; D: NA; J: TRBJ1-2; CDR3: CASSFGLSGYGYTF; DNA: TGTGCCAGCAGTTTTGGGCTTAGCGGCTATGGCTACACCTTC
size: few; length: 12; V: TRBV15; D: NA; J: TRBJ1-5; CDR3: CATSSAVRPQHF; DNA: TGTGCCACCAGCAGCGCGGTCAGGCCCCAGCATTTT
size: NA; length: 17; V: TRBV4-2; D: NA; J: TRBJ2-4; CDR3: CASSQGTTGQALGVQYF; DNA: TGTGCCAGCAGCCAAGGGACCACTGGGCAGGCCCTAGGGGTTCAGTACTTC
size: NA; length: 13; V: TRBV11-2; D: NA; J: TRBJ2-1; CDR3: CASSPGNYNEQFF; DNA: TGTGCCAGCAGCCCGGGGAACTACAATGAGCAGTTCTTC
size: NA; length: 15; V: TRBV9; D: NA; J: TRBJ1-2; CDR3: CASSVGQGWLYGYTF; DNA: TGTGCCAGCAGCGTAGGTCAGGGGTGGCTCTATGGCTACACCTTC
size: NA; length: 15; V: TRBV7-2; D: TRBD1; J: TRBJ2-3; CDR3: CASSFDRGHTDTQYF; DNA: TGTGCCAGCAGCTTCGACAGGGGGCATACAGATACGCAGTATTTT
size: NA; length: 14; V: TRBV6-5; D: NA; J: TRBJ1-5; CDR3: CASSYRGGTQPQHF; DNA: TGTGCCAGCAGTTACAGGGGAGGGACTCAGCCCCAGCATTTT
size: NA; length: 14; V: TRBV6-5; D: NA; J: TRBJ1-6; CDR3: CASSEGAYNSPLHF; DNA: TGTGCCAGCAGCGAGGGAGCCTATAATTCACCCCTCCACTTT
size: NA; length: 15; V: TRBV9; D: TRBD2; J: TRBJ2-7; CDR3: CASSVASGSPYEQYF; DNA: TGTGCCAGCAGCGTAGCTAGCGGGAGCCCCTACGAGCAGTACTTC
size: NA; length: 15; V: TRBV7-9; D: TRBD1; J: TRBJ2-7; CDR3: CASSSRQGSGYEQYF; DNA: TGTGCCAGCAGCAGCAGACAGGGATCGGGCTACGAGCAGTACTTC